Below are 12 T cell receptor beta chains sequenced from a single sample in a study of blood T cell repertoires in COVID-19. Using immunoSEQ multiplex PCR, the repertoire was profiled, and TCRdb retains in-frame clones only, with some absent. The sample includes about 210,000 clones, 80% to 90% of them seen just once. The specimen sequenced was peripheral blood. All receptors derive from a woman aged 45 to 65 with acute or convalescent COVID-19.

V and J are TRBV28 and TRBJ2-1; TRBD1 matches at 9 bases. Germline V gene data show CDR1 as MDHEN and CDR2 as SYDVKM. V lost 2 bases, J lost 4 bases, and 9 bases stayed unmatched. CDR3 length equals 17 residues. CDR3 residues: CASSLRRGQGIYNEQFF. The CDR3 region has the DNA TGTGCCAGCAGTTTACGAAGGGGACAGGGTATTTACAATGAGCAGTTCTTC.

For this clone: The junction does not match germline at one end; this may be a read error. The gene calls are TRBV3-1 (or the pseudogene TRBV3-2) and TRBJ1-2, with 11 positions matching TRBD1. CDR1 and CDR2 (germline): LGHDT, YNNKEL (reference sequence). The CDR3 has 16 amino acids. The CDR3 reads CASRQEGAGTGGGYTF. The DNA of the CDR3 is TGTGCCAGCAGGCAAGAGGGTGCCGGGACAGGGGGAGGCTACACCTTC.

The chain is built from TRBV5-1 and TRBJ2-3; D is ambiguous. The germline V gene has CDR1 SGHRS and CDR2 YFSETQ. CDR3 length: 16 residues. Between the trimmed V and J ends, which lost 1 base and 0 bases, there was a span of 12 bases. The CDR3 reads CASSLSSFSSTDTQYF. The CDR3 DNA is TGCGCCAGCAGCTTGAGTAGCTTCTCTAGCACAGATACGCAGTATTTT.

The chain employs TRBV5-4 and TRBJ2-5; a weak D match, TRBD1 (5 bases). Trimming left V 3 bases short and J 5 bases short, with 20 bases between. The length of the CDR3 is 16 residues. In germline, CDR1 is SGHNT, CDR2 YYREEE (reference sequence). Here the CDR3 reads CASSSIWGSLGETQYF. As DNA, the CDR3 is TGTGCCAGCAGCTCGATATGGGGCTCCCTGGGGGAGACCCAGTACTTC.

The chain combines TRBV27 with TRBJ2-1; TRBD1 agrees at 9 bases. The CDR3 totals 14 residues. The V gene's germline CDR1 is MNHEY and CDR2 SMNVEV (reference sequence). J gave up 7 bases and V 3 bases, and 4 bases lay outside the gene matches. Here the CDR3 reads CASSLDRGWNEQFF. Written as DNA, the CDR3 is TGTGCCAGCAGTTTGGACAGGGGTTGGAATGAGCAGTTCTTC.

In its sample, this clone was seen once. V usage is TRBV27 and J usage is TRBJ2-5; the match to TRBD1 covers 7 bases. V was clipped by 0 bases and J by 5 bases; unmatched bases: 6. CDR1 is MNHEY and CDR2 is SMNVEV in the germline V gene (reference sequence). The CDR3 runs to 15 residues. For the CDR3, the DNA is TGTGCCAGCAGTTTATCTAGAGGGGGCGGGGAGACCCAGTACTTC. Residues: CASSLSRGGGETQYF.

The J gene is TRBJ2-3, the V gene TRBV19, with a tentative D call TRBD1 (6 bases). CDR1 LNHDA and CDR2 SQIVND come from the germline V gene (reference sequence). The CDR3 is made up of 16 amino acids. The V end was cut by 7 bases, the J end by 4 bases, with 21 bases between. CDR3 nucleotides: TGTGCCAGTAATCCGGCCTCTCATTGGGGGCCAGATACGCAGTATTTT. Residues: CASNPASHWGPDTQYF.

The chain carries TRBV11-2 and TRBJ2-3, with 8 positions matching TRBD2. This CDR3 has 16 amino acids. Germline-derived CDR1 and CDR2 are SGHAT and FQNNGV. Trimming at V came to 0 bases and at J to 10 bases, leaving 12 bases not matched to a gene. CDR3 nucleotide sequence: TGTGCCAGCAGCTTAGATCAGGGACTAGGAGGTCGCGCGCAGTATTTT. It yields the protein CASSLDQGLGGRAQYF.

The chain links TRBV15 to TRBJ2-7; TRBD2 matches 7 bases. This CDR3 region has 14 residues. The germline CDR1 and CDR2 sequences are LNHNV and YYDKDF (reference sequence). The V and J ends lost 7 bases and 1 base, in that order; junction bases with no gene match: 7. The CDR3 DNA follows: TGTGCCACCACCCCGGAGCGGGGATCCTACGAGCAGTACTTC. Its translation: CATTPERGSYEQYF.

The chain links TRBV7-3 to TRBJ2-2; D unresolved. CDR3 length: 12 amino acids. The V gene's germline CDR1 is SGHTA and CDR2 FQGTGA. Trimming pared 2 bases from V and 4 bases from J, leaving 2 bases between. The CDR3: CASSLLTGELFF. For the CDR3, the DNA is TGTGCCAGCAGCTTACTCACCGGGGAGCTGTTTTTT.

This rearrangement joins TRBV15 to TRBJ1-5; unclear D gene. The CDR3 loop spans 13 amino acids. From germline, CDR1 is LNHNV and CDR2 YYDKDF (reference sequence). The germline V and J ends were trimmed by 4 bases and 4 bases, with 8 bases remaining between them. This CDR3 is CATSTARNQPQHF. In nucleotides, the CDR3 is TGTGCCACCAGCACTGCCAGGAATCAGCCCCAGCATTTT.

The chain uses TRBV7-3 and TRBJ2-1; 8 nucleotides agree with TRBD2. The germline V gene has CDR1 SGHTA and CDR2 FQGTGA. There are 15 residues in the CDR3. The J segment lost 4 bases and the V segment lost 1 base, leaving 3 bases of the junction unmatched. The CDR3 loop reads CASSLRVAGYNEQFF. CDR3 DNA: TGTGCCAGCAGCTTAAGAGTAGCGGGATACAATGAGCAGTTCTTC.